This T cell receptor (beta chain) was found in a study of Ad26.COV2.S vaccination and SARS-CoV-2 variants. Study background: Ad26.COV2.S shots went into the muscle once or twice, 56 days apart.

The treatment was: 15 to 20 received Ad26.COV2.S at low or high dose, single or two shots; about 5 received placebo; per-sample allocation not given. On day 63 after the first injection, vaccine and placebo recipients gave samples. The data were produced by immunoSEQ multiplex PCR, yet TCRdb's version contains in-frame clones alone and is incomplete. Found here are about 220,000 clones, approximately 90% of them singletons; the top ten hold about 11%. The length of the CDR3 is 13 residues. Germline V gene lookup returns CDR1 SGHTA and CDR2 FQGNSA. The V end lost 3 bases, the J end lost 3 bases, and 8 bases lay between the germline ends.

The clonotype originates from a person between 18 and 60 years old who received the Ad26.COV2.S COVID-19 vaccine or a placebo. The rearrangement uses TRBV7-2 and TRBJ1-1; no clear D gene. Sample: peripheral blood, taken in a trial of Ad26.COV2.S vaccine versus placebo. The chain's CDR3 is CASSFSRYTEAFF. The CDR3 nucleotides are TGTGCCAGCAGCTTTAGTAGGTACACTGAAGCTTTCTTT.